The 16 T cell receptor beta chains below were found in one sample sequenced in a study of T cell repertoires in cytomegalovirus infection. No antigens are known for them. One entry per CDR3 protein results from TCRdb running MiXCR on the reads. This table holds about 500,000 distinct CDR3 sequences, roughly a third found once. The source was cultured PBMCs, collected from culture after CMV antigen stimulation. Every receptor here comes from a human donor in good health (CMV status not recorded). Some clones in this sample may be carry-over from other donors' samples.

This clonotype was detected only a few times. V usage is TRBV5-6 and J usage is TRBJ1-1, with TRBD1 matching over 8 bases. CDR3 length equals 16 residues. With 0 bases clipped from V and 0 bases from J, the junction kept 4 bases outside the gene matches. Looked up from germline, CDR1 is SGHDT and CDR2 is YYEEEE. CDR3 in DNA: TGTGCCAGCAGCTTGGGACAGGGGACCATGAACACTGAAGCTTTCTTT. Its protein product is CASSLGQGTMNTEAFF.

This chain links TRBV7-6 with TRBJ2-2; D remains ambiguous. The V end lost 5 bases, the J end lost 7 bases, and 11 bases lay between the germline ends. The V gene's germline CDR1 is SGHVS and CDR2 FNYEAQ. The CDR3 covers 13 residues. CDR3 nucleotides: TGTGCCAGCAGCCTGACTGCAGGCGGGGAGCTGTTTTTT. This translates into CASSLTAGGELFF.

The V and J genes are TRBV11-3 and TRBJ2-7; 7 positions match TRBD2. CDR1 is SGHNT and CDR2 is YENEEA in the germline V gene. The CDR3 is 16 amino acids. The J segment lost 0 bases and the V segment lost 1 base, leaving 6 bases of the junction unmatched. CDR3 coding DNA: TGTGCCAGCAGCTTAGCAAGCGGGAATCCCTCCTACGAGCAGTACGTC. It specifies CASSLASGNPSYEQYV.

This chain uses TRBV6-6 with TRBJ1-1; D ambiguous. Trimming took off 7 bases at V and 1 base at J, with 19 bases between the two ends. Germline-derived CDR1 and CDR2 are MNHNY and SVGAGI (reference sequence). This CDR3 is 16 amino acids long. The CDR3 here is CASTPRGLASNTEAFF. The DNA for the CDR3 is TGTGCCAGCACCCCTAGAGGATTAGCTTCGAACACTGAAGCTTTCTTT.

The CDR3 coding sequence is TGTGCCAGCAGTTACTCGGGGACTAGCGGGAATTTTGCCCTCAAGCAGTACTTC. Translation gives CASSYSGTSGNFALKQYF. V and J are TRBV6-5 and TRBJ2-7; 13 bases agree with TRBD2. The CDR3 runs to 18 residues. The V segment lost 0 bases and the J segment 8 bases; nucleotides outside the gene matches: 13. The germline CDR1 and CDR2 sequences are MNHEY and SVGAGI.

This chain joins TRBV20-1 and TRBJ2-1; 9 nucleotides agree with TRBD2. V lost 5 bases to trimming and J lost 1 base; unmatched junction nucleotides: 15. The CDR3 contains 18 residues. The germline CDR1 and CDR2 sequences are DFQATT and SNEGSKA (reference sequence). In nucleotides, the CDR3 is TGCAGTGCTTCAGGGGCGGGAGGGCCGATAGGGTCCTACAATGAGCAGTTCTTC. It specifies CSASGAGGPIGSYNEQFF.

This clonotype was seen many times. The rearrangement joins TRBV6-5 to TRBJ1-5; D remains ambiguous. Germline CDR1 reads MNHEY; CDR2 reads SVGAGI. Trimming pared 6 bases from V and 0 bases from J, leaving 12 bases between. The CDR3 runs to 15 residues. CDR3 DNA: TGTGCCAGCAGATGGACGGTAGATAGCAATCAGCCCCAGCATTTT. Its protein product is CASRWTVDSNQPQHF.

This clonotype has more than one count but fewer than ten. This chain links TRBV5-6 with TRBJ1-2, with 11 bases fitting TRBD1. V gave up 5 bases and J gave up 4 bases; unmatched junction bases: 7. The CDR3 runs to 15 residues. CDR1 and CDR2 (germline): SGHDT, YYEEEE. CDR3 amino acids: CASRPGQGAGYGYTF. The CDR3 region has the DNA TGTGCCAGCAGACCCGGACAGGGGGCCGGCTATGGCTACACCTTC.

The rearrangement links TRBV18 to TRBJ1-1, with TRBD1 as a possible D gene (6 bases). Trimming removed 4 bases from V and 3 bases from J, with 15 bases in between. The CDR3 has 15 residues. Germline CDR1 reads KGHSH; CDR2 reads LQKENI. The CDR3 sequence is CASSHGRGYDTEAFF. The CDR3 nucleotides are TGTGCCAGCTCACATGGCAGGGGATACGACACTGAAGCTTTCTTT.

The chain has TRBV29-1 and TRBJ2-2, with D perhaps assigned TRBD1 or TRBD2 (5 bases each). Germline values: CDR1 SQVTM, CDR2 ANQGSEA. Trimming pared 0 bases from V and 3 bases from J, leaving 5 bases between. CDR3 length equals 13 residues. DNA of the CDR3: TGCAGCGTTGAAGAGGGACACACCGGGGAGCTGTTTTTT. Amino acids: CSVEEGHTGELFF.

This clonotype occurred many times. This sequence joins TRBV4-3 and TRBJ2-6; D is unresolved. This CDR3 comprises 16 residues. From germline, CDR1 is LGHNA and CDR2 YSLEER. V was trimmed by 2 bases and J by 6 bases, leaving 14 bases between them. For the CDR3, the DNA is TGCGCCAGCAGCCAACTCCTGGCCGGCGAGGCCAACGTCCTGACTTTC. Translating it yields CASSQLLAGEANVLTF.

There are a few counts of this clonotype. This chain links TRBV7-2 with TRBJ2-7, with D possibly matching TRBD1 (6 bases). CDR1 and CDR2 (germline): SGHTA, FQGNSA. V was pared by 2 bases and J by 4 bases, with 12 bases between. The CDR3 covers 14 residues. DNA of the CDR3: TGTGCCAGCAGCTTATCCACAGGGAAATACGAGCAGTACTTC. It is translated as CASSLSTGKYEQYF.

The chain employs TRBV7-2 and TRBJ2-2; 7 nucleotides match TRBD2. CDR3 length equals 15 residues. CDR1 is SGHTA, CDR2 FQGNSA, per germline. After removal of 11 bases from V and 6 bases from J, the junction contained 15 bases not matched to a gene. This CDR3 is CAGKPAGVGSGELFF. CDR3 coding DNA: TGTGCCGGTAAGCCGGCGGGAGTGGGTTCCGGGGAGCTGTTTTTT.

This clonotype has just a few counts. The rearrangement uses TRBV7-9 and TRBJ2-1; D possibly corresponds to TRBD2 (6 bases). The germline V gene has CDR1 SEHNR and CDR2 FQNEAQ (reference sequence). The CDR3 runs 15 residues. V was clipped by 5 bases and J by 8 bases, with 19 bases between them. The CDR3 nucleotides read TGTGCCAGCAGCGCACCGGCGGGGCTTTTAGATGAGCAGTTCTTC. It specifies CASSAPAGLLDEQFF.

This chain connects TRBV7-9 to TRBJ2-3; 10 bases align to TRBD2. With V trimmed by 5 bases and J by 2 bases, 4 bases remained unmatched. There are 15 residues in the CDR3. The germline gives CDR1 SEHNR, CDR2 FQNEAQ (reference sequence). The CDR3 reads CASSTLAGVTDTQYF. Here the CDR3 DNA reads TGTGCCAGCAGCACCCTAGCGGGAGTCACAGATACGCAGTATTTT.

This chain links TRBV7-2 with TRBJ2-3; possibly TRBD1 or TRBD2 for D (5 bases each). This CDR3 region has 14 residues. Germline V gene sequence: CDR1 SGHTA, CDR2 FQGNSA. The germline V and J ends were trimmed by 6 bases and 8 bases, with 18 bases remaining between them. CDR3 sequence reads: CASSLAMGRSTQYF. For the CDR3, the DNA is TGTGCCAGCAGTCTAGCCATGGGGCGGAGTACGCAGTATTTT.